The rows below give T cell receptor beta chains drawn from one sample of a study of post-analysis software for immune sequencing data. A single record per CDR3 protein comes from TCRdb applying MiXCR to the PCR reads. This sample has roughly 200,000 distinct CDR3 sequences, with around 29% found just once. Sequences were obtained from blood. Receptors originate from a girl under 18 with multiple sclerosis. The CDR3 runs from the conserved cysteine through the conserved F or W. Fields, in order: V gene, J gene, D gene, clone size, CDR3 DNA, CDR3 protein. The D gene is left open where the match is weak. Clone size is given for some rows only: seen once, a few or many times, or a class if the clone is expanded.

>TRBV15|TRBJ1-4|-|-
TGTGCCACCAGCCTGCACAGGGACAATGAAAAACTGTTTTTT
CATSLHRDNEKLFF
>TRBV30|TRBJ2-2|TRBD1|-
TGTGCCTGGAGTGGAGGGGACAGGTTTACTGCGAACACCGGGGAGCTGTTTTTT
CAWSGGDRFTANTGELFF
>TRBV5-1|TRBJ2-1|TRBD2|-
TGCGCCAGCAGCGCCACTAGCGGGGGCCCAAATGAGCAGTTCTTC
CASSATSGGPNEQFF
>TRBV6-5|TRBJ2-2|-|-
TGTGCCAGCAGTTACGGGGGGGCTCGCTCCACCGGGGAGCTGTTTTTT
CASSYGGARSTGELFF
>TRBV5-1|TRBJ2-5|-|few
TGCGCCAGCAGCGGTAGAGGTCGAGAGACCCAGTACTTC
CASSGRGRETQYF
>TRBV20-1|TRBJ1-2|TRBD1|few
TGCAGTGCTAGAGATGGACAGGGAGCGGCCTATGGCTACACCTTC
CSARDGQGAAYGYTF
>TRBV12-3/TRBV12-4|TRBJ2-1|-|many
TGTGCCAGCAGTTTAGCGAGGGGGGCGGGGGAGCAGTTCTTC
CASSLARGAGEQFF
>TRBV12-3/TRBV12-4|TRBJ1-3|-|-
TGTGCCAGCAGGCCTAACTCTGGAAACACCATATATTTT
CASRPNSGNTIYF
>TRBV7-9|TRBJ2-7|-|-
TGTGCCAGCAGCTTAGGTCAGTTGGAGGGGAACACCTACGAGCAGTACTTC
CASSLGQLEGNTYEQYF
>TRBV5-1|TRBJ1-2|-|-
TGCGCCAGCAGCAGGACCGGGACCGACTATGGCTACACCTTC
CASSRTGTDYGYTF
>TRBV2|TRBJ1-1|TRBD1|few
TGTGCCAGCATCCGACAGGGAAGGACTGAAGCTTTCTTT
CASIRQGRTEAFF
>TRBV6-2/TRBV6-3|TRBJ1-1|-|-
TGTGCCAGCAGTTACTCTGGAGGGTTGGGAAACACTGAAGCTTTCTTT
CASSYSGGLGNTEAFF
>TRBV29-1|TRBJ2-7|TRBD1|many
TGCAGCGTTGGGGCCGGGACAGGTTCCTACGAGCAGTACTTC
CSVGAGTGSYEQYF
>TRBV7-2|TRBJ2-7|TRBD2|-
TGTGCCAGCAGCTTAGAGGCTAGCGGGGGCGGAGAGCAGTACTTC
CASSLEASGGGEQYF
>TRBV6-5|TRBJ2-5|-|-
TGTGCCAGCAGTTCTACCCTCTTGAATGGCGAAGAGACCCAGTACTTC
CASSSTLLNGEETQYF
>TRBV5-1|TRBJ1-1|-|few
TGCGCCAGCAGGGGTGGGACTGTGAACACTGAAGCTTTCTTT
CASRGGTVNTEAFF
>TRBV7-2|TRBJ1-2|-|-
TGTGCCAGCAGTACCGGCACGGCCGCCTATGGCTACACCTTC
CASSTGTAAYGYTF
>TRBV12-3/TRBV12-4|TRBJ1-5|-|many
TGTGCCAGCAGCCCGGGTAATCAGCCCCAGCATTTT
CASSPGNQPQHF
>TRBV6-2/TRBV6-3|TRBJ2-1|-|few
TGTGCCAGCAGCTCGACTAGTGTCGTTGAGCAGTTCTTC
CASSSTSVVEQFF
>TRBV29-1|TRBJ1-4|-|-
TGCAGCGTTGCGAGGTCAGGGGATGGGGGACTGTTTTTT
CSVARSGDGGLFF
>TRBV4-1|TRBJ2-1|-|many
TGCGCCAGCAGCCAACCCCCCGGCTGGTACAATGAGCAGTTCTTC
CASSQPPGWYNEQFF
>TRBV12-3/TRBV12-4|TRBJ2-3|-|-
TGTGCCAGCAGTTTGACAAGCGCAGATACGCAGTATTTT
CASSLTSADTQYF
>TRBV5-1|TRBJ2-5|-|few
TGCGCCAGCAGCTTGCCAGGGGAAGAGACCCAGTACTTC
CASSLPGEETQYF
>TRBV4-1|TRBJ1-2|-|few
TGCGCCAGCAGCCAAGATCCGGGGTTGGGGGGTTATGGCTACACCTTC
CASSQDPGLGGYGYTF
>TRBV19|TRBJ2-7|-|-
TGTGCCAGTAGTATTTGGGGGGCACCATACGAGCAGTACTTC
CASSIWGAPYEQYF
>TRBV7-2|TRBJ2-1|-|-
TGTGCCAGTAGCCTTCCACCGGTCCCCTACGAGCAGTTCTTC
CASSLPPVPYEQFF
>TRBV27|TRBJ2-5|-|many
TGTGCCAGCACCACTAGGCAGTCGGAGACCCAGTACTTC
CASTTRQSETQYF
>TRBV2|TRBJ2-1|-|-
TGTGCCAGCAGCGTCCCCTTGGCAGGATACAATGAGCAGTTCTTC
CASSVPLAGYNEQFF
>TRBV19|TRBJ1-2|-|-
TGTGCCACCACATCCGTCTACTATGGCTACACCTTC
CATTSVYYGYTF
>TRBV4-1|TRBJ2-7|-|-
TGCGCCAGCAGCTCCAACTCTAGGCGGAGGTCCTACGAGCAGTACTTC
CASSSNSRRRSYEQYF
>TRBV18|TRBJ1-1|-|-
TGTGCCAGCTCACCGAGAACCGGACAGCTGAACACTGAAGCTTTCTTT
CASSPRTGQLNTEAFF
>TRBV2|TRBJ2-3|TRBD2|many
TGTGCCAGCAGTAGGAGCGGGGGGACAGATACGCAGTATTTT
CASSRSGGTDTQYF
>TRBV6-2/TRBV6-3|TRBJ1-1|-|-
TGTGCCAGCAAAAAAGGGATGACTGAAGCTTTCTTT
CASKKGMTEAFF
>TRBV5-6|TRBJ2-1|-|many
TGTGCCAGCAGCACATCCAATGAGCAGTTCTTC
CASSTSNEQFF
>TRBV6-2/TRBV6-3|TRBJ2-1|TRBD2|-
TGTGCCATTTCGCGGACTAGCGCTCAAGAGACCCAGTTCTTC
CAISRTSAQETQFF
>TRBV24-1|TRBJ2-7|-|-
TGTGCCACCAGTGATCCCCAACACGGGAACGAGCAGTACTTC
CATSDPQHGNEQYF
>TRBV18|TRBJ2-7|-|-
TGTGCTTCGGGCGGAACCAACTACGAGCAGTACTTC
CASGGTNYEQYF
>TRBV9|TRBJ2-3|TRBD1|many
TGTGCCAGCAGCGTAGAGGGACAGGGGGCAGATACGCAGTATTTT
CASSVEGQGADTQYF
>TRBV5-4|TRBJ2-1|-|-
TGTGCCAGCAGCCCGAGGCGCCAGCGGGCCTACAATGAGCAGTTCTTC
CASSPRRQRAYNEQFF
>TRBV28|TRBJ1-2|-|-
TGTGCCAGCAGTTCGCCCTCGACAGGCCCTGTCTATGGCTACACCTTC
CASSSPSTGPVYGYTF
>TRBV7-9|TRBJ2-4|-|-
TGTGCCAGCAGCAGGGGGTCAGCCAAAAACATTCAGTACTTC
CASSRGSAKNIQYF
>TRBV28|TRBJ2-5|-|many
TGTGCCAGCAATGTAGGGGGGAGCCAAGAGACCCAGTACTTC
CASNVGGSQETQYF
>TRBV21-1|TRBJ1-1|-|-
TGTGCCAGCAGCAAAGAATCCGACATTGGTGAAGCTTTCTTT
CASSKESDIGEAFF
>TRBV28|TRBJ2-7|-|-
TGTGCCAGCGCAGGGTGGGACTACGAGCAGTACTTC
CASAGWDYEQYF
>TRBV5-1|TRBJ1-1|-|few
TGCGCCAGCAAAGGGGATACTGAAGCTTTCTTT
CASKGDTEAFF
>TRBV7-9|TRBJ2-7|TRBD2|-
TGTGCCAGCAGCCAGCGGGGAGGAGGGTCCTACGAGCAGTACTTC
CASSQRGGGSYEQYF
>TRBV20-1|TRBJ2-7|TRBD2|-
TGCAGTGCTAGATGGTTACTAGCGAGGGTCGAGCAGTACTTC
CSARWLLARVEQYF
>TRBV28|TRBJ1-6|-|-
TGTGCCAGCAGTTTATGGTGGTCACCCCTCCACTTT
CASSLWWSPLHF
>TRBV5-1|TRBJ1-6|TRBD1|few
TGCGCCAGCAGCGACGGACAGGGGGGCTCCTATAATTCACCCCTCCACTTT
CASSDGQGGSYNSPLHF
>TRBV14|TRBJ2-3|-|few
TGTGCCACCCCGGAAGGACGGGTACGTAATACGCAGTATTTT
CATPEGRVRNTQYF
>TRBV18|TRBJ2-7|-|many
TGTGCCAGCTCAACCGGGAGTTGGGAGCAGTACTTC
CASSTGSWEQYF
>TRBV7-9|TRBJ1-1|-|few
TGTGCCAGCGTCCGGGAGGTCGGGGCCACTGAAGCTTTCTTT
CASVREVGATEAFF
>TRBV29-1|TRBJ2-7|-|few
TGCAGCGTCAACAGGGGGGGCGAGCAGTACTTC
CSVNRGGEQYF
>TRBV12-3/TRBV12-4|TRBJ1-1|-|few
TGTGCCAGCAGCCTCCTAAGGGGGAAGGTTGAAGCTTTCTTT
CASSLLRGKVEAFF